These 13 T cell receptor beta chains were sequenced from one sample in a study of blood T cell repertoires in COVID-19. The assay was immunoSEQ multiplex PCR, and TCRdb's table has in-frame clones only and misses some. Among around 170,000 clones listed, roughly 84% were seen once. Sequenced sample: peripheral blood. These TCRs come from a human donor in a cohort sampled during active COVID-19.

The chain combines TRBV5-1 with TRBJ2-5; 11 bases fit TRBD1. V lost 3 bases and J lost 4; bases outside the gene matches: 2. CDR3 length: 14 residues. In germline, CDR1 is SGHRS, CDR2 YFSETQ. The CDR3 nucleotides read TGCGCCAGCAGCTGGGGGACAGGGGGAGAGACCCAGTACTTC. Translation: CASSWGTGGETQYF.

Points on this clone: At one end, the junction sequence differs from germline, possibly due to a read error. The chain uses TRBV9 and TRBJ2-1; D is uncertain. CDR3 length: 12 residues. CDR1 and CDR2 from the germline V gene are SGDLS and YYNGEE. CDR3 loop: CASSPSYYEQFF. Written as DNA, the CDR3 is TGTGCCAGCAGCCCAAGCTACTATGAGCAGTTCTTC.

This chain joins TRBV4-1 and TRBJ1-2, with D possibly matching TRBD1 (5 bases). CDR3 length: 16 amino acids. CDR1 and CDR2 (germline): MGHRA, YSYEKL. Trimming took off 0 bases at V and 4 bases at J, with 15 bases between the two ends. The chain's CDR3 is CASSQEQDTGGYGYTF. The CDR3, as DNA: TGCGCCAGCAGCCAAGAACAGGATACCGGGGGCTATGGCTACACCTTC.

This clone was seen once. The chain carries TRBV7-9 and TRBJ1-2, with a weak D call TRBD1 (5 bases). Germline CDR1 SEHNR, CDR2 FQNEAQ (reference sequence). The V gene lost 5 bases and the J gene lost 6 bases, with 13 bases spanning the gap. This CDR3 is built from 13 residues. CDR3 in DNA: TGTGCCAGCAGCCCGTTGACAGTCCATGGCTACACCTTC. This translates into CASSPLTVHGYTF.

In its sample, this clone was seen once. The chain couples TRBV5-4 to TRBJ1-3; D may be TRBD1 (5 bases). V shed 4 bases and J shed 0 bases, with 14 bases lying between them. The V gene's germline CDR1 is SGHNT and CDR2 YYREEE (reference sequence). CDR3 length: 16 residues. The CDR3 sequence: CASSPGGSPSGNTIYF. The CDR3 coding sequence is TGTGCCAGCAGCCCCGGGGGAAGCCCCTCTGGAAACACCATATATTTT.

This chain joins TRBV28 and TRBJ2-3, with D possibly being TRBD1 (6 bases). The germline V and J ends were trimmed by 5 bases and 0 bases, with 18 bases remaining between them. The germline V gene encodes CDR1 MDHEN and CDR2 SYDVKM. The length of the CDR3 is 17 residues. Written as DNA, the CDR3 is TGTGCCAGCAGTCCCCTCAACAGGGTCAGGAGCACAGATACGCAGTATTTT. Its protein product is CASSPLNRVRSTDTQYF.

The CDR3 sequence is CASSPGGGSSGNTIYF. CDR3 nucleotide sequence: TGTGCCAGCAGCCCCGGGGGGGGTTCCTCTGGAAACACCATATATTTT. The J gene is TRBJ1-3, the V gene TRBV5-4, with D maybe TRBD1 (5 bases). The CDR3 runs to 16 residues. The germline gives CDR1 SGHNT, CDR2 YYREEE (reference sequence). V dropped 4 bases and J dropped 0 bases, with 14 bases sitting between them.

The V and J genes are TRBV19 and TRBJ2-7, with a tentative D call TRBD1 (5 bases). Trimming cost V 1 base and J 1 base, with 11 bases left between them. Germline CDR1 reads LNHDA; CDR2 reads SQIVND (reference sequence). This CDR3 is 15 amino acids long. CDR3 loop: CASSIGAGLSYEQYF. CDR3 DNA: TGTGCCAGTAGTATAGGGGCAGGGTTATCCTACGAGCAGTACTTC.

Only one count was recorded for this clone. The chain joins TRBV15 to TRBJ1-4; 7 bases fit TRBD1. CDR3 size: 14 residues. In germline, CDR1 is LNHNV, CDR2 YYDKDF (reference sequence). Trimming cost V 3 bases and J 7 bases; bases outside gene matches: 5. CDR3 sequence: CATSRAGTVEKLFF. In nucleotides, the CDR3 is TGTGCCACCAGCAGGGCCGGGACAGTTGAAAAACTGTTTTTT.

This sequence joins TRBV27 and TRBJ2-7, with D maybe TRBD2 (5 bases). The germline CDR1 and CDR2 sequences are MNHEY and SMNVEV (reference sequence). This CDR3 is 11 amino acids long. Trimming removed 11 bases at V and 2 bases at J, with 10 bases between. The DNA of the CDR3 is TGTGCCCACGGGAAGGCCTACGAGCAGTACTTC. Its translation: CAHGKAYEQYF.

This clone has only a few counts. V and J are TRBV30 and TRBJ2-5; D possibly corresponds to TRBD2 (5 bases). Germline assignment: CDR1 GTSNPN and CDR2 SVGIG (reference sequence). Trimming removed 2 bases at V and 5 bases at J, with 24 bases between. This CDR3 is 17 amino acids long. Here the CDR3 reads CAWSTLRVQPRRETQYF. The DNA for the CDR3 is TGTGCCTGGAGTACCCTCCGGGTCCAGCCAAGGAGGGAGACCCAGTACTTC.

The chain employs TRBV14 and TRBJ1-1; 7 positions match TRBD1. The germline V gene has CDR1 SGHDN and CDR2 FVKESK. This CDR3 has 15 amino acids. The trim removed 1 base at V and 7 bases at J, leaving 9 bases unmatched. In DNA, the CDR3 is TGTGCCAGCAGCCAAGTGATAGGGGGCGAAGGTGAAGCTTTCTTT. Amino acid sequence: CASSQVIGGEGEAFF.

This clone was found once. For the CDR3, the DNA is TGTGCCAGCAGCGTGTATGGGACAGCTAACTCTGGAAACACCATATATTTT. The encoded protein is CASSVYGTANSGNTIYF. The V gene is TRBV9, the J gene TRBJ1-3; TRBD1 agrees at 7 bases. The CDR3 contains 17 residues. The trim removed 2 bases at V and 0 bases at J, leaving 8 bases unmatched. Germline V gives CDR1 SGDLS, CDR2 YYNGEE.